This entry lists 3 T cell receptor beta chains sequenced from one sample in a study of blood T cell repertoires in COVID-19. Method: immunoSEQ multiplex PCR; TCRdb's copy keeps in-frame clones and lacks some. The table records approximately 80,000 clones, 88% of them present only once. Sequenced: peripheral blood. The receptors derive from a human donor in a cohort sampled during active COVID-19.

The V and J genes are TRBV27 and TRBJ2-3; D not certain. V was clipped by 7 bases and J by 1 base, with 9 bases between them. From germline, CDR1 is MNHEY and CDR2 SMNVEV (reference sequence). The CDR3 has 13 amino acids. The CDR3, as DNA: TGTGCCAGCAAGTTTGCGGGCACAGATACGCAGTATTTT. Encoded protein: CASKFAGTDTQYF.

CDR3 DNA: TGTGCCAGCAGCCCTGCAGGACTAGCGGGAGGGCCGCGCACCGGGGAGCTGTTTTTT. Translating gives CASSPAGLAGGPRTGELFF. The chain combines TRBV11-3 with TRBJ2-2, with TRBD2 matching over 15 bases. Per the germline V gene, CDR1 is SGHNT and CDR2 is YENEEA. The CDR3 extends over 19 amino acids. J lost 4 bases, V lost 5 bases, and 11 bases had no gene match.

The chain is built from TRBV19 and TRBJ2-1, with 8 bases matching TRBD2. J gave up 1 base and V 7 bases, and 18 bases lay outside the gene matches. The CDR3 is 19 residues long. CDR1 and CDR2 (germline): LNHDA, SQIVND (reference sequence). CDR3 in DNA: TGTGCCAGTACTCCCGATTGGTTGTCTAGCGGGCAATCCTACAATGAGCAGTTCTTC. This sequence encodes CASTPDWLSSGQSYNEQFF.